This T cell receptor (beta chain) was recorded in a study of T-cell memory formation after mild COVID-19. Trimming at V came to 3 bases and at J to 5 bases, leaving 9 bases not matched to a gene. Per the germline V gene, CDR1 is SGDLS and CDR2 is YYNGEE. The CDR3 covers 15 residues. 5'RACE, which relied on constant-segment primers, yielded TCR alpha and TCR beta cDNA libraries carrying sample barcodes and UMIs. TCRdb used MiXCR to reprocess the 5' RACE reads, holding one entry per CDR3 protein. The sample shows about 250,000 distinct CDR3 sequences, about 17% of them seen only once. Points from the study as a whole: Second-wave clones peaking on day 37 lacked confirmed SARS-CoV-2 specificity. Balance between CD4 and CD8 was seen in clones contracting day 15 to 85, and a CD4+ lean was seen in later expanders. Some clones that responded were present in memory (sampled pre-infection), which suggests cross-reactive memory joined.

As concerns this clonotype: Its target is unknown.

The sample comprised PBMCs or a T cell subset sorted from them (not recorded which). The rearrangement joins TRBV9 to TRBJ1-1, with TRBD1 matching over 8 bases. This receptor was identified in a man between 18 and 35 years old who had mild COVID-19 (a few samples of this study predate the infection). Cell type and time point are not known. In nucleotides, the CDR3 is TGTGCCAGCAGCGAGATCAGGGGGCGGCGGACTGAAGCTTTCTTT. Protein: CASSEIRGRRTEAFF.